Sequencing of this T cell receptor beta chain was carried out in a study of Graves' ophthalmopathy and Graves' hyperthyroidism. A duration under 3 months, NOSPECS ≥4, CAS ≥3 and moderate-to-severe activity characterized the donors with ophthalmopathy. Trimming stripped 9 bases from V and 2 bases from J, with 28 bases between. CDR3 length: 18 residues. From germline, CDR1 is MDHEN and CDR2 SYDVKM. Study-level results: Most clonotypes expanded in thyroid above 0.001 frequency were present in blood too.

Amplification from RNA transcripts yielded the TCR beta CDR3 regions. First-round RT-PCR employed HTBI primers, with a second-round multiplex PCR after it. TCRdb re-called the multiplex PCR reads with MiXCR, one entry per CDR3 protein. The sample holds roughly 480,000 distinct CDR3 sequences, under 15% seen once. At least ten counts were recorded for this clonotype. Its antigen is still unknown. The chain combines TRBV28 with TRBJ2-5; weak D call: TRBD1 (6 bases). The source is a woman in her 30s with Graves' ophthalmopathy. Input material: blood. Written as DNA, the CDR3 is TGTGCCAGTGACACGGAAATAAGGGGGACCGAGCCTCAAGAGACCCAGTACTTC. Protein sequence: CASDTEIRGTEPQETQYF. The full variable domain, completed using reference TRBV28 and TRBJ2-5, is DVKVTQSSRYLVKRTGEKVFLECVQDMDHENMFWYRQDPGLGLRLIYFSYDVKMKEKGDIPEGYSVSREKKERFSLILESASTNQTSMYLCASDTEIRGTEPQETQYFGPGTRLLVL.